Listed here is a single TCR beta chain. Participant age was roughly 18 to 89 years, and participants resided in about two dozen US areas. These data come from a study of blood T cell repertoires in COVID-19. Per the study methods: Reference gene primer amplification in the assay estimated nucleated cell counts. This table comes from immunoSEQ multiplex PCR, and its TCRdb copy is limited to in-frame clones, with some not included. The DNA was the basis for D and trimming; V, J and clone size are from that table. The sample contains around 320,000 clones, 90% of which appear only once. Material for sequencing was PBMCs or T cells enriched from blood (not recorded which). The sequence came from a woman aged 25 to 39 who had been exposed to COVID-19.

The CDR3 reads CASSSTGGADEQYF. The CDR3 DNA reads as TGCGCCAGCAGCTCAACAGGGGGCGCGGACGAGCAGTACTTC. The rearrangement joins TRBV5-1 to TRBJ2-7, with TRBD1 matching 9 bases. This CDR3 is 14 amino acids long. Germline loops: CDR1 SGHRS, CDR2 YFSETQ. Losses at the gene ends were 3 bases for V and 5 bases for J; bases not matched to a gene: 6.